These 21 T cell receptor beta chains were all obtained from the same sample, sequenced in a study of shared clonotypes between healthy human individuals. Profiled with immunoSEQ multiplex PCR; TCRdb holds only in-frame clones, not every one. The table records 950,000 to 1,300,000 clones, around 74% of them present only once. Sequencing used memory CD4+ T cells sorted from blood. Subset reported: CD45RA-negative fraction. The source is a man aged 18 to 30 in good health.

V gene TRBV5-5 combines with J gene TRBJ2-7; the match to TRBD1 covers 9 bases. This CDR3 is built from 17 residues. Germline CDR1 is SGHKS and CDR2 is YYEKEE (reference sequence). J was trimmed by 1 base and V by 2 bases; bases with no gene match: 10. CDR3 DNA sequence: TGTGCCAGCAGCTTTCCTCCGACAGGGGGACTATCCTACGAGCAGTACTTC. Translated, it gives CASSFPPTGGLSYEQYF.

The CDR3 DNA is TGTGCCAGCAAGGTCTACAATGAGCAGTTCTTC. Translated, it gives CASKVYNEQFF. V gene TRBV2 combines with J gene TRBJ2-1, with unresolved D. The length of the CDR3 is 11 residues. Germline CDR1 is SNHLY and CDR2 is FYNNEI. Trimming stripped 7 bases from V and 3 bases from J, with 4 bases between.

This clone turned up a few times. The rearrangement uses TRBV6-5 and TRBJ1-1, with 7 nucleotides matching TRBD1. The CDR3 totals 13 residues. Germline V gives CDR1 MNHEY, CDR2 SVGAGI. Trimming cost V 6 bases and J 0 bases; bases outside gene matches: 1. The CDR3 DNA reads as TGTGCCAGCAGGACAGGGATGAACACTGAAGCTTTCTTT. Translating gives CASRTGMNTEAFF.

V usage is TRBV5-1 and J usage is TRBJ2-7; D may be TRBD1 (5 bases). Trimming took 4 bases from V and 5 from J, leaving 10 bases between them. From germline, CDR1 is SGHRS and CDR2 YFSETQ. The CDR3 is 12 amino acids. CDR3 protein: CASSQGLNEQYF. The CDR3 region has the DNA TGCGCCAGCAGCCAGGGTTTGAACGAGCAGTACTTC. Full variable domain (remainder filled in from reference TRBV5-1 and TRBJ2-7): KAGVTQTPRYLIKTRGQQVTLSCSPISGHRSVSWYQQTPGQGLQFLFEYFSETQRNKGNFPGRFSGRQFSNSRSEMNVSTLELGDSALYLCASSQGLNEQYFGPGTRLTVT.

Here the CDR3 DNA reads TGTGCCAGCGGACCTAGCGGGAGGGCCTTTAGAACAGATACGCAGTATTTT. It specifies CASGPSGRAFRTDTQYF. This chain connects TRBV7-9 to TRBJ2-3; TRBD2 agrees at 12 bases. The CDR3 has 17 residues. V shed 8 bases and J 3 bases; nucleotides not matched to a gene: 12. Germline V lookup: CDR1 SEHNR, CDR2 FQNEAQ (reference sequence).

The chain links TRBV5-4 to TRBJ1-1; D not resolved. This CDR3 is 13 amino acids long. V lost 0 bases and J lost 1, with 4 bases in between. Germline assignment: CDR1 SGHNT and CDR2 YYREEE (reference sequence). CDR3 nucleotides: TGTGCCAGCAGCTTGGAGCAGAACACTGAAGCTTTCTTT. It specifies CASSLEQNTEAFF.

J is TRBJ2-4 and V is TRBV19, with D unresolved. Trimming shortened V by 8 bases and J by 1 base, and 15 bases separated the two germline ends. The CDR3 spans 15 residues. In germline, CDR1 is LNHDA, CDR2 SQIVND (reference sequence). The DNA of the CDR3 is TGTGCCAGTTACGACACCCTAAAGGCCAAAAACATTCAGTACTTC. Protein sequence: CASYDTLKAKNIQYF.

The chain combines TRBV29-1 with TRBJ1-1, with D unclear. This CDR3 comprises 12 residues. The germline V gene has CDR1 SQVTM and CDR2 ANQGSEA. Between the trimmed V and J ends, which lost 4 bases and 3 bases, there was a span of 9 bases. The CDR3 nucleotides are TGCAGCGTTGCTGTAGGAGACACTGAAGCTTTCTTT. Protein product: CSVAVGDTEAFF.

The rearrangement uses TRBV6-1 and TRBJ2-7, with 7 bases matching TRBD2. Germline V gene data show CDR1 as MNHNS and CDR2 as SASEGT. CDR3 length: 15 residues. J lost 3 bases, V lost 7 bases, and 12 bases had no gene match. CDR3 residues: CASTQWGGGNYEQYF. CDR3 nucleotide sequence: TGTGCCAGCACCCAGTGGGGCGGGGGAAACTACGAGCAGTACTTC.

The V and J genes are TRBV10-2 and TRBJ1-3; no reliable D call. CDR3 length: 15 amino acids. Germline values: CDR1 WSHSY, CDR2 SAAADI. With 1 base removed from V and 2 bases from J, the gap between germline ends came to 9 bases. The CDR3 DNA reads TGCGCCAGCAGTGAGTACTCAGGAGCTGGAAACACCATATATTTT. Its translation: CASSEYSGAGNTIYF.

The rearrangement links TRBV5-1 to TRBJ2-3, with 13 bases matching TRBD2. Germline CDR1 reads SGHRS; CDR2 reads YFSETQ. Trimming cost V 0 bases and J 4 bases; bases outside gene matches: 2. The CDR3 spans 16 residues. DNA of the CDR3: TGCGCCAGCAGCTTGGGACTAGCGGGGGGATCAGATACGCAGTATTTT. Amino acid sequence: CASSLGLAGGSDTQYF.

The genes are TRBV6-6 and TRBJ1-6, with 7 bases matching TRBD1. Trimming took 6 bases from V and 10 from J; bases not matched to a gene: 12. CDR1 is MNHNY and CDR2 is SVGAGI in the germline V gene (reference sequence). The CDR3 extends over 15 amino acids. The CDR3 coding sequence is TGTGCCAGCAGGTCCGGTGGACAGGCAGGGTCACCCCTCCACTTT. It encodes CASRSGGQAGSPLHF.

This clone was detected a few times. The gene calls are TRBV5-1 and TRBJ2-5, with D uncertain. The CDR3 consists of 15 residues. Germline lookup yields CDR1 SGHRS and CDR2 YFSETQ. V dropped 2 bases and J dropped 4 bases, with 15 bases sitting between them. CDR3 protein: CASSLQRSGPETQYF. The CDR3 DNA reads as TGCGCCAGCAGCTTACAGAGATCTGGCCCAGAGACCCAGTACTTC.

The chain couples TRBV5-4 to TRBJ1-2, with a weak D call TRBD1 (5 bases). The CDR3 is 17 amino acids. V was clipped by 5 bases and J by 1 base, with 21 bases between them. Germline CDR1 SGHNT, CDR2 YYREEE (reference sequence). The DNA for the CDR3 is TGTGCCAGCAGTAAGAGGCAGGGTGGGATAGATAACTATGGCTACACCTTC. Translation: CASSKRQGGIDNYGYTF.

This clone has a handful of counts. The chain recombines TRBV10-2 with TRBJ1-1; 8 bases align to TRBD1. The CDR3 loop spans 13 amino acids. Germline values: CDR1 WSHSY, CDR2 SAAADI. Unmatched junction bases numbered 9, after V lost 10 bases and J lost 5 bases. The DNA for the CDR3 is TGCGCCACCCAGAGACAGGGGTATACTGAAGCTTTCTTT. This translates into CATQRQGYTEAFF.

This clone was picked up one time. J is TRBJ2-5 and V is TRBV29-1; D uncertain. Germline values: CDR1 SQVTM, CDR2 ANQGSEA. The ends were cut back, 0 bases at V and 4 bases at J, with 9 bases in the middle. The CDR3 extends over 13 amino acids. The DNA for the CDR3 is TGCAGCGTTGAAGACCCAGCAAGAGAGACCCAGTACTTC. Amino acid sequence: CSVEDPARETQYF.

The CDR3 sequence: CASSPRGRDTQYF. CDR3 in DNA: TGTGCCAGCAGCCCGCGGGGTAGAGATACGCAGTATTTT. The chain carries TRBV21-1 and TRBJ2-3; TRBD2 is the table's D call, not checked against the DNA. TRBV21-1 is marked as a pseudogene. The CDR3 totals 13 residues.

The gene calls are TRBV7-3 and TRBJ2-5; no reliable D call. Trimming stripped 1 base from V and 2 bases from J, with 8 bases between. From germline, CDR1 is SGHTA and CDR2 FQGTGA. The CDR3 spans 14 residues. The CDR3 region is CASSLNGRQETQYF. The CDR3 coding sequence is TGTGCCAGCAGCTTAAATGGCAGACAAGAGACCCAGTACTTC. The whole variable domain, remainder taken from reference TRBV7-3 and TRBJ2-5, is GAGVSQTPSNKVTEKGKYVELRCDPISGHTALYWYRQSLGQGPEFLIYFQGTGAADDSGLPNDRFFAVRPEGSVSTLKIQRTERGDSAVYLCASSLNGRQETQYFGPGTRLLVL.

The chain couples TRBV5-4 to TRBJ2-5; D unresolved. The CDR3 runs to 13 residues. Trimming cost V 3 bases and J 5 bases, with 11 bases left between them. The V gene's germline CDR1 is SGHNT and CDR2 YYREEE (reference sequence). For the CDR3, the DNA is TGTGCCAGCAGCTCCACGGTAAAGGAGACCCAGTACTTC. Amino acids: CASSSTVKETQYF.

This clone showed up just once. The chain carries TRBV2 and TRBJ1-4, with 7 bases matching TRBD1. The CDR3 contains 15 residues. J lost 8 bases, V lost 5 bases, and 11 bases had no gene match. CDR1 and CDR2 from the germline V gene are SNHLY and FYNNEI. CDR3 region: CASSPTGAPGEKLFF. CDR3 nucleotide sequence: TGTGCCAGCAGTCCTACAGGGGCGCCCGGCGAAAAACTGTTTTTT.

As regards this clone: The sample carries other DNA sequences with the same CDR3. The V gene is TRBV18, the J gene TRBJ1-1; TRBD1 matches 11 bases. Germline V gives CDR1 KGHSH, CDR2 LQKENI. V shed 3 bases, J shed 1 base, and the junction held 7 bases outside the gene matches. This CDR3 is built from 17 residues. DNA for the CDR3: TGTGCCAGCTCACCCGGACAGGGGGCGCGGGGGAACACTGAAGCTTTCTTT. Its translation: CASSPGQGARGNTEAFF.